A selection of T cell receptor beta chains follows, all from one sample in a study of T cells after yellow fever vaccination. TCRdb independently ran MiXCR on the 5' RACE reads; one entry per CDR3 protein. Among 300,000 to 450,000 distinct CDR3 sequences listed, around 8.1% were seen once. Sequenced here: PBMCs, sampled more than 40 days after the first yellow fever vaccination. Source of these receptors: a man between 18 and 29 years old who received the YFV17D yellow fever vaccine. Each CDR3 is given without its conserved first and last residue. A D gene is named only where the DNA matches it firmly.

j_call v_call d_call cdr3_aa
TRBJ2-3 TRBV12-3/TRBV12-4 TRBD2 ASSYLAGGPAQY
TRBJ2-3 TRBV20-1 TRBD2 SALIAGASDTQY
TRBJ2-2 TRBV27 - ASIGAFPNTGELF
TRBJ2-5 TRBV5-4 TRBD1 ASSLKTGVEETQY
TRBJ2-7 TRBV27 - ASSGSGSYEQY
TRBJ1-1 TRBV23-1 - ASSQGGTLNTEAF
TRBJ1-6 TRBV20-1 - SADRIDSPLH
TRBJ2-5 TRBV5-1 - ASSLLGWETQY
TRBJ1-1 TRBV18 - ASSPGKDTEAF
TRBJ2-5 TRBV5-1 - ASSLAAGMEETQY
TRBJ1-5 TRBV6-1 - ASNVPRRYSNQPQH
TRBJ1-2 TRBV20-1 - SAPDAGIGYT
TRBJ1-1 TRBV5-4 - ASTLGGSMNTEAF
TRBJ1-1 TRBV7-9 - ASRRQAEAF
TRBJ2-1 TRBV7-2 - ASSPERGTYNEQF
TRBJ1-2 TRBV12-3/TRBV12-4 - ASQKQGGYGYT
TRBJ2-1 TRBV15 TRBD2 ATSLPGLTQQF
TRBJ1-3 TRBV11-2 - ASSLGLTGNTIY
TRBJ1-4 TRBV5-1 TRBD1 ASSKDRGRLNEKLF
TRBJ1-1 TRBV18 - ASSPTGQGKWNTEAF
TRBJ2-6 TRBV21-1 - ASRMRRSLHSGANVLT
TRBJ2-3 TRBV21-1 - ASIKVRPPHTQY
TRBJ1-5 TRBV7-2 - ASSLQGSYSNQPQH
TRBJ2-1 TRBV6-5 - ASSSGMGSYNEQF
TRBJ1-1 TRBV18 - ASSPPMREKAF
TRBJ1-1 TRBV27 - ASKPRTGTTEAF
TRBJ1-5 TRBV7-9 TRBD1 ASSSGQGSNQPQH
TRBJ1-2 TRBV4-3 - ASSQDFLGQTYGYT
TRBJ2-5 TRBV15 TRBD2 ATSRGGTSGGRETQY
TRBJ2-3 TRBV5-1 TRBD2 ASSSGLADTDTQY
TRBJ1-6 TRBV6-1 - ASNHRGGRNSPLH
TRBJ2-3 TRBV6-1 - ASKLQGTDTQY
TRBJ2-7 TRBV7-2 TRBD1 ASSLGRTGYEQY
TRBJ2-5 TRBV30 TRBD1 AWGLPDRLLTQTQY
TRBJ2-5 TRBV7-9 - ASSFQELYQETQY
TRBJ2-1 TRBV13 - ASINPGEIYNEQF
TRBJ1-2 TRBV4-3 - ASSQGGPGMDGYT
TRBJ1-2 TRBV5-1 - ASSLSLDRRYGYT
TRBJ2-2 TRBV28 - ASRNIRGSSNTGELF
TRBJ2-1 TRBV11-2 TRBD2 ASSFNRDSGGSYNEQF
TRBJ1-1 TRBV5-1 - ASRRQRNTEAF
TRBJ2-1 TRBV25-1 - AIKPQGPYNEQF
TRBJ2-1 TRBV6-5 - ASSYPRGGRVNEQF
TRBJ1-3 TRBV7-9 - ASSLGAISGNTIY
TRBJ2-7 TRBV4-1 - ASSQDPGQYYEQY
TRBJ2-1 TRBV14 TRBD2 ASSWGLAALYDEQF
TRBJ1-4 TRBV9 - ASSQDQGEKLF
TRBJ2-1 TRBV20-1 TRBD2 SARLAGGRYNEQF
TRBJ1-4 TRBV18 - ASSPTGGVEKLF
TRBJ1-2 TRBV6-5 - ASSYDSTNYGYT
TRBJ2-1 TRBV5-5 - ASSFNSGAEQF
TRBJ1-3 TRBV20-1 - SARIPGNTIY
TRBJ2-1 TRBV5-1 TRBD2 ASSSVSGGRIEQF
TRBJ2-3 TRBV4-1 - ASSQDGRGLQDTQY